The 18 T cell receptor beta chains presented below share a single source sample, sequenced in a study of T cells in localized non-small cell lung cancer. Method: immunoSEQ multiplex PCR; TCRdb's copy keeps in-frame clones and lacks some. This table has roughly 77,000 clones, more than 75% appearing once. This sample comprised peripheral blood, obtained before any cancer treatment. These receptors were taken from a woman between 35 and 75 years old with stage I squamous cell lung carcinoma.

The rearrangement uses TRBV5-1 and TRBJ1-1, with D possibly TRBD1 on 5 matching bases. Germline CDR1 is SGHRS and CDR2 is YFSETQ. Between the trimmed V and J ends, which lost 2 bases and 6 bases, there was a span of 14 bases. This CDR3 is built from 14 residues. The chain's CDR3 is CASSFQGEGAEAFF. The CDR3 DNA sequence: TGCGCCAGCAGCTTTCAAGGGGAAGGGGCTGAAGCTTTCTTT.

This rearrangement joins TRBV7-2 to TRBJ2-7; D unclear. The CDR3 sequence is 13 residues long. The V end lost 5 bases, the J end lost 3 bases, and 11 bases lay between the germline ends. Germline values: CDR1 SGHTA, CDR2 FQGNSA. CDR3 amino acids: CASSPNKGYEQYF. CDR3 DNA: TGTGCCAGCAGCCCGAACAAGGGCTACGAGCAGTACTTC.

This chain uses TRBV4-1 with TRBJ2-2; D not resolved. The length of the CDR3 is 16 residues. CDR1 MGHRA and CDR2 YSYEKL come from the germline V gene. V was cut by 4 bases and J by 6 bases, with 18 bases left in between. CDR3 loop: CASSPLDLMASGELFF. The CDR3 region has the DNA TGCGCCAGCAGCCCTCTAGATTTAATGGCCTCCGGGGAGCTGTTTTTT.

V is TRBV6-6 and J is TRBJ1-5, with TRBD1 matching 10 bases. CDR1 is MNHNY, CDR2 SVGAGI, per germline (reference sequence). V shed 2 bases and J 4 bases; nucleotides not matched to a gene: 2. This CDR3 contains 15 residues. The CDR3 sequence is CASSYPGQGNQPQHF. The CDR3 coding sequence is TGTGCCAGCAGTTACCCGGGACAGGGGAATCAGCCCCAGCATTTT.

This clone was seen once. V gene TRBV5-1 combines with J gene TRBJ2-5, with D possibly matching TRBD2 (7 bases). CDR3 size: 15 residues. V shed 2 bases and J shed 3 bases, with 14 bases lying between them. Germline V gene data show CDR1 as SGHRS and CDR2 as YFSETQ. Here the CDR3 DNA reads TGCGCCAGCAGCTTAGGGGGGGGCTCAGAAGAGACCCAGTACTTC. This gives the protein CASSLGGGSEETQYF.

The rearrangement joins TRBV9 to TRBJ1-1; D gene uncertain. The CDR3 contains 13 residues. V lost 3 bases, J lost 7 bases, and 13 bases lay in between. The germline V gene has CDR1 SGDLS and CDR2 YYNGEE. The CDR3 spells CASSAEFRSEAFF. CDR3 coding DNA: TGTGCCAGCAGCGCGGAGTTTAGGAGTGAAGCTTTCTTT.

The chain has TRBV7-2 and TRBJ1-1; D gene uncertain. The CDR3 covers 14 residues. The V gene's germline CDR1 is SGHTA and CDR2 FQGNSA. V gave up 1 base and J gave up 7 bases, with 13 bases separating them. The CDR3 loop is CASSLVSIQSEAFF. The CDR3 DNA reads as TGTGCCAGCAGCTTAGTCTCGATACAGAGTGAAGCTTTCTTT.

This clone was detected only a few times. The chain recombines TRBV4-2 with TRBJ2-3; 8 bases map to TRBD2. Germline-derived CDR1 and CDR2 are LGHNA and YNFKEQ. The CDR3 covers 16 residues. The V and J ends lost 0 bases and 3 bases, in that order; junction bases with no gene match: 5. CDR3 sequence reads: CASSQEGTRATDTQYF. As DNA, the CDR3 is TGTGCCAGCAGCCAAGAAGGGACTAGAGCGACAGATACGCAGTATTTT.

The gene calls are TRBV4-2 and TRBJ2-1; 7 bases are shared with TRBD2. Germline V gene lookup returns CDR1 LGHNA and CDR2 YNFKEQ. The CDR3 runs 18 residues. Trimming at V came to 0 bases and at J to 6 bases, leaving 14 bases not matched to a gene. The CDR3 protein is CASSQEGSSGLGLNEQFF. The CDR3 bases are TGTGCCAGCAGCCAAGAGGGGTCTAGCGGCCTGGGGCTCAATGAGCAGTTCTTC.

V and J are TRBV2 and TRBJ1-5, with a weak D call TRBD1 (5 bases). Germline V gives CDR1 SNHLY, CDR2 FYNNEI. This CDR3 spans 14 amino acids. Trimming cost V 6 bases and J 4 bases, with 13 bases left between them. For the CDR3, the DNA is TGTGCCAGCAGAGCCGGGACGGGAAATCAGCCCCAGCATTTT. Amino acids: CASRAGTGNQPQHF.

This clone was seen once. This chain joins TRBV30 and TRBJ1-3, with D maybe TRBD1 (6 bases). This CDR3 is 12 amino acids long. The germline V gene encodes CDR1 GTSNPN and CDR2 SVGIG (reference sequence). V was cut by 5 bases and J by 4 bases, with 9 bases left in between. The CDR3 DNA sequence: TGTGCCTGGGAAACAGGGGGAAACACCATATATTTT. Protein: CAWETGGNTIYF.

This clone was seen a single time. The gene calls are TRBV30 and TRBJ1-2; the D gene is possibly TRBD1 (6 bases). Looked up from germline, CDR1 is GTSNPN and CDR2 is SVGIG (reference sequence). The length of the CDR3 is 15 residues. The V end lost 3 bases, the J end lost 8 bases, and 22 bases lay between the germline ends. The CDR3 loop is CAWSLSGGRGWGYTF. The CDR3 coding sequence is TGTGCCTGGAGCCTCTCGGGGGGCCGGGGTTGGGGCTACACCTTC.

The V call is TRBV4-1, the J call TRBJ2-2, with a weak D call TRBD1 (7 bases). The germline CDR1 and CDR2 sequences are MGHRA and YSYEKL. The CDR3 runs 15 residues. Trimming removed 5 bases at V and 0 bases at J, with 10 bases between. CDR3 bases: TGCGCCAGCAGCGGCGGGACAGCGAACACCGGGGAGCTGTTTTTT. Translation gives CASSGGTANTGELFF.

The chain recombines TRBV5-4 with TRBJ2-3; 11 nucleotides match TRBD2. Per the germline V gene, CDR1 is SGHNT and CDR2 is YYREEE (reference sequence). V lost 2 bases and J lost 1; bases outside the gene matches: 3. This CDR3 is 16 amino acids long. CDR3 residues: CASSLMTSGGTDTQYF. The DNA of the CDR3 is TGTGCCAGCAGCTTAATGACTAGCGGGGGCACAGATACGCAGTATTTT.

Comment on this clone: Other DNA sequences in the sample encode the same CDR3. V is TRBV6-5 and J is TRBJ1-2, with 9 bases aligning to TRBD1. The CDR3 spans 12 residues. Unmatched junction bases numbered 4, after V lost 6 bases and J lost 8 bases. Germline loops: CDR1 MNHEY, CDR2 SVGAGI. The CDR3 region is CASSRTGEGYTF. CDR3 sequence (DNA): TGTGCCAGCAGCCGGACAGGGGAGGGCTACACCTTC.

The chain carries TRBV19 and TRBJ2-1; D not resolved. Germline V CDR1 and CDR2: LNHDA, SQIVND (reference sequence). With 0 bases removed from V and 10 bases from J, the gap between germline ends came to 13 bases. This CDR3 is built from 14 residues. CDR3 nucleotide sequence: TGTGCCAGTAGTATAGATAGGAATCGAGGCGAGCAGTTCTTC. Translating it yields CASSIDRNRGEQFF.

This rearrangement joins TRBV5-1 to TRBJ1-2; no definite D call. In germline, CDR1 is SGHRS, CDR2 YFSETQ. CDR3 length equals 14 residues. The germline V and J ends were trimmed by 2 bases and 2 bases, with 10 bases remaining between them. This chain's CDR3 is CASSFGRENYGYTF. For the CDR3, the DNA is TGCGCCAGCAGCTTCGGTAGGGAGAACTATGGCTACACCTTC.

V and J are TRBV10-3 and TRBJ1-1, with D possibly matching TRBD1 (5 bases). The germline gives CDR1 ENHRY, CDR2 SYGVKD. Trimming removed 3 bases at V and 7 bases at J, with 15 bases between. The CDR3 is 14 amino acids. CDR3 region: CAISDLRRGGEAFF. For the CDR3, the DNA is TGTGCCATCAGTGACTTACGTAGGGGAGGTGAAGCTTTCTTT.